This T cell receptor (beta chain) comes out of a study of CD8 T cells in ankylosing spondylitis. Findings of the study overall: One TCR beta motif, made up of under ten highly homologous variants, appeared characteristic of ankylosing spondylitis blood. Reports say disease-linked clones showed up significantly more in matched ankylosing spondylitis synovial fluid.

Note on this clonotype: Antigen specificity is unknown.

MiXCR, applied by TCRdb to the 5' RACE reads, yields one record per CDR3 protein. The sample lists just under 550,000 distinct CDR3 sequences, roughly 12% seen once, with nearly 7% in the top ten. V lost 2 bases to trimming and J lost 9 bases, with 11 bases between them. Germline V gene lookup returns CDR1 KGHSH and CDR2 LQKENI. CDR3 length: 13 amino acids. The chain combines TRBV18 with TRBJ1-5, with D hard to call. Sequenced sample: blood, either unsorted or a sorted T cell fraction (not recorded which). The receptor's source is a male donor with ankylosing spondylitis. Written as DNA, the CDR3 is TGTGCCAGCTCACCAGCAGGCTCGTGGCCCCAGCATTTT. Translated, it gives CASSPAGSWPQHF.